The 15 T cell receptor beta chains below come from one sample, sequenced in a study of shared T cell receptors in the human thymus. TCRdb's table, derived via immunoSEQ multiplex PCR, lists solely in-frame clones and lacks some. The sample lists approximately 490,000 clones, approximately 80% occurring once. This same sample was also taken into another study, of human thymus T cells.

What was sequenced was thymocytes. The receptor source for this set is a boy less than two years old with a congenital heart defect.

The V call is TRBV2, the J call TRBJ1-2; 8 bases match TRBD1. CDR1 is SNHLY and CDR2 is FYNNEI in the germline V gene. The V and J ends lost 4 bases and 6 bases, in that order; junction bases with no gene match: 13. CDR3 length equals 16 residues. CDR3 coding DNA: TGTGCCAGCAGTGGACCGCCTGACAGGGGTACAGATGGCTACACCTTC. Translated: CASSGPPDRGTDGYTF.

This chain joins TRBV27 and TRBJ2-4, with 8 nucleotides matching TRBD2. Germline CDR1 reads MNHEY; CDR2 reads SMNVEV (reference sequence). With V trimmed by 6 bases and J by 0 bases, 1 base remained unmatched. The CDR3 spans 14 residues. The chain's CDR3 is CASRSGGAKNIQYF. CDR3 DNA sequence: TGTGCCAGCAGGAGCGGGGGAGCCAAAAACATTCAGTACTTC.

The genes are TRBV18 and TRBJ2-2; weak D call: TRBD1 (5 bases). The germline gives CDR1 KGHSH, CDR2 LQKENI. The CDR3 contains 16 residues. Between the trimmed V and J ends, which lost 3 bases and 4 bases, there was a span of 15 bases. CDR3 sequence reads: CASSPHIREITGELFF. The CDR3, as DNA: TGTGCCAGCTCACCCCACATCAGGGAAATCACCGGGGAGCTGTTTTTT. The complete variable domain, with remaining parts taken from reference TRBV18 and TRBJ2-2, reads NAGVMQNPRHLVRRRGQEARLRCSPMKGHSHVYWYRQLPEEGLKFMVYLQKENIIDESGMPKERFSAEFPKEGPSILRIQQVVRGDSAAYFCASSPHIREITGELFFGEGSRLTVL.

The chain uses TRBV12-5 and TRBJ2-2; D is undetermined. This CDR3 is built from 11 residues. With 7 bases removed from V and 5 bases from J, the gap between germline ends came to 5 bases. CDR1 LGHNT and CDR2 FRNRAP come from the germline V gene. CDR3: CASARTGELFF. In nucleotides, the CDR3 is TGTGCTAGTGCCCGTACCGGGGAGCTGTTTTTT.

This chain joins TRBV9 and TRBJ1-2; the match to TRBD1 covers 11 bases. Trimming removed 3 bases from V and 6 bases from J; junction bases left unmatched: 4. Germline CDR1 and CDR2: SGDLS and YYNGEE. This CDR3 comprises 14 residues. Here the CDR3 DNA reads TGTGCCAGCAGCGGGACAGGGGGCTTCGATGGCTACACCTTC. As protein: CASSGTGGFDGYTF.

This clone was recorded once. The rearrangement links TRBV27 to TRBJ2-7; TRBD2 is a possible D gene (5 bases). The CDR3 has 15 residues. Germline V lookup: CDR1 MNHEY, CDR2 SMNVEV (reference sequence). V shed 0 bases and J shed 7 bases, with 16 bases lying between them. CDR3 bases: TGTGCCAGCAGTTTATCGGTTCGGGGAAGGGAAGAGCAGTACTTC. Translating gives CASSLSVRGREEQYF.

The table lists this clone with a few counts. V usage is TRBV5-4 and J usage is TRBJ2-1; D gene ambiguous. CDR1 is SGHNT, CDR2 YYREEE, per germline (reference sequence). V dropped 0 bases and J dropped 8 bases, with 6 bases sitting between them. CDR3 size: 12 residues. The CDR3 DNA follows: TGTGCCAGCAGCTTGGGAGGCTATGAGCAGTTCTTC. Its translation: CASSLGGYEQFF.

This clone was seen only once. This rearrangement joins TRBV5-6 to TRBJ1-6; no reliable D call. Deletions cut 0 bases from V and 14 bases from J, with 15 bases between. This CDR3 is built from 14 residues. Germline CDR1 SGHDT, CDR2 YYEEEE. CDR3 nucleotide sequence: TGTGCCAGCAGCTTGGGGCCCCTCCCGTCAGCCCTCCACTTT. It is translated as CASSLGPLPSALHF.

The chain employs TRBV21-1 and TRBJ1-1; the D call TRBD1 from the table was never checked on the DNA. TRBV21-1 is tagged as a pseudogene. CDR3 size: 16 residues. CDR3 sequence reads: CASSTYDREQYTEAFF. The CDR3 nucleotides read TGTGCCAGCAGCACTTATGACAGGGAGCAATACACTGAAGCTTTCTTT.

This clone was seen once. The CDR3 nucleotides read TGCGCCAGCAGCACCCCGAGCACAGGGGGGAATGAAAAACTGTTTTTT. Translating gives CASSTPSTGGNEKLFF. The rearrangement joins TRBV4-1 to TRBJ1-4, with TRBD1 matching over 8 bases. Germline V gene sequence: CDR1 MGHRA, CDR2 YSYEKL. J gave up 5 bases and V 5 bases, and 10 bases lay outside the gene matches. CDR3 size: 16 residues.

The table lists this clone with a few counts. This sequence joins TRBV5-1 and TRBJ1-5; a possible D gene is TRBD1 (5 bases). Germline V gene data show CDR1 as SGHRS and CDR2 as YFSETQ. The CDR3 loop spans 16 amino acids. V lost 1 base and J lost 3, with 14 bases in between. The CDR3 loop reads CASSLSHDSFNQPQHF. As DNA, the CDR3 is TGCGCCAGCAGCTTGAGTCATGACAGTTTCAATCAGCCCCAGCATTTT.

The rearrangement joins TRBV19 to TRBJ1-5; TRBD1 matches 8 bases. The V and J ends lost 7 bases and 4 bases, in that order; junction bases with no gene match: 6. The CDR3 contains 14 residues. The germline gives CDR1 LNHDA, CDR2 SQIVND (reference sequence). DNA for the CDR3: TGTGCCAGTACAGGGGGCGGATGGAATCAGCCCCAGCATTTT. It translates to CASTGGGWNQPQHF.

The chain is built from TRBV30 and TRBJ2-5; 16 bases align to TRBD2. Unmatched junction bases numbered 9, after V lost 5 bases and J lost 3 bases. Germline V CDR1 and CDR2: GTSNPN, SVGIG (reference sequence). The CDR3 is made up of 17 amino acids. The CDR3 DNA follows: TGTGCCTGGGCCGGGACTAGCGGGAGGGTACGGGAAGAGACCCAGTACTTC. Its protein is CAWAGTSGRVREETQYF. Together with reference TRBV30 and TRBJ2-5, the CDR3 gives the full variable domain: SQTIHQWPATLVQPVGSPLSLECTVEGTSNPNLYWYRQAAGRGLQLLFYSVGIGQISSEVPQNLSASRPQDRQFILSSKKLLLSDSGFYLCAWAGTSGRVREETQYFGPGTRLLVL.

This sequence joins TRBV29-1 and TRBJ2-7, with TRBD1 identical over 8 bases. Germline V gives CDR1 SQVTM, CDR2 ANQGSEA. The ends lost 7 bases at V and 2 bases at J; junction bases unmatched: 7. This CDR3 is 13 amino acids long. The CDR3 here is CSATTGEPYEQYF. CDR3 coding DNA: TGCAGCGCTACGACAGGGGAACCCTACGAGCAGTACTTC.

The gene calls are TRBV23-1 and TRBJ1-4; weak D call: TRBD1 (5 bases). TRBV23-1 is known as an ORF, though its function is uncertain. Trimming removed 7 bases from V and 0 bases from J, with 21 bases in between. The CDR3 consists of 18 residues. CDR3 sequence: CASTEVGRDNTTNEKLFF. For the CDR3, the DNA is TGCGCCAGCACCGAGGTCGGCAGGGATAACACAACTAATGAAAAACTGTTTTTT.